This TCR beta chain stems from a study of vaccination effects on CD4 cells after COVID-19. Findings and caveats of the study: Early timepoints after infection were absent, and convalescent patients were few in the study. By a late point after vaccination, infection- and vaccine-induced clones had shrunk markedly through clonal contraction.

Sequencing in the ViraFEST assay came after antigen-specific CD4+ T cells had been expanded with viral peptide pools, which were used to stimulate PBMC. Subsequent to a culture period of more than 9 days, CD4+ T cells were isolated. Each participant was given two doses of one vaccine (BNT162b2 or mRNA-1273). In culture with 8 to 10 IU/ml IL-2 and roughly 9.3 ug/ml peptides, PBMC were grown at two million per well. Half-medium changes using IL-2 medium occurred on days 3 and 7. This CDR3 region has 16 residues. CDR1 and CDR2 from the germline V gene are MNHNS and SASEGT. Trimming took 3 bases from V and 2 from J, leaving 16 bases between them. This table comes from immunoSEQ multiplex PCR, and its TCRdb copy is limited to in-frame clones, with some not included. The table shows fewer than 50,000 clones, with roughly 79% occurring only once. For this clone: Antigen: not known.

This sequence was found in a human donor who received a COVID-19 vaccine. Some clones in this sample may be carry-over from other donors' samples. Sequences were derived from CD4+ T cells from PBMCs cultured with HCoV-NL63 spike peptides, sampled after COVID-19 vaccination. V gene TRBV6-1 combines with J gene TRBJ2-5; no clear D. CDR3 DNA sequence: TGTGCCAGCAGTGAGGGTTTTGGACGGATTCAAGAGACCCAGTACTTC. This encodes CASSEGFGRIQETQYF.